This T cell receptor (beta chain) is drawn from a study of PD-L1 blockade in urothelial cancer. Study details: When patients started atezolizumab around 2014, it was given at 1,200 mg intravenously every 3 weeks. Specimens of blood held a median count of about 140,000 T cells. Broader study findings: Below-median TCR clonality that was measured in pretreatment blood predicted better survival. At 3 weeks on treatment, tumor-associated clones expanded more with durable benefit.

Comments on this clone: What it binds is unknown.

The time point here: peripheral blood 6 weeks after treatment start. CDR3 length: 14 residues. The V end was cut by 1 base, the J end by 6 bases, with 13 bases between. The germline CDR1 and CDR2 sequences are MNHEY and SMNVEV (reference sequence). The assay was immunoSEQ multiplex PCR, and TCRdb's table has in-frame clones only and misses some. The repertoire includes 72,000 or so clones, about 90% of them detected once, and approximately 10% sits in the top ten. The chain carries TRBV27 and TRBJ2-7, with D possibly being TRBD2 (6 bases). This clonotype originated in a man aged 55 to 70 with urothelial cancer. Sequencing was performed on PBMCs, taken around atezolizumab (anti-PD-L1) treatment. CDR3 DNA: TGTGCCAGCAGTTTATGGGCCCAGGGAGGCGAGCAGTACTTC. The encoded protein is CASSLWAQGGEQYF.